The rows below give T cell receptor beta chains drawn from one sample of a study of brain metastases from non-small cell lung cancer. Measured with immunoSEQ multiplex PCR; TCRdb has only the in-frame clones, and not every one. Here the sample spans approximately 5,600 clones, roughly 85% being singletons. The specimen was primary lung tumor tissue. These receptors all stem from a donor aged 40 or older with non-small cell lung cancer. Both conserved end residues are part of each CDR3. D genes are given only for firm matches. Clone size is shown for a subset of rows, as once, few, many or a class of expanded clone.

DNA: TGTGCCAGTAGTATTTATGGGACTCCCGATGGCTACACCTTC
CDR3: CASSIYGTPDGYTF
D: .
size: .
J: TRBJ1-2
V: TRBV19

DNA: TGTGCCAGCTCACCGGGACAGGGGATATTAGATACGCAGTATTTT
CDR3: CASSPGQGILDTQYF
D: TRBD1
size: once
J: TRBJ2-3
V: TRBV18

DNA: TGTGCCAGCAGCCAAAAGGCGGGCTTCTCTGGAAACACCATATATTTT
CDR3: CASSQKAGFSGNTIYF
D: .
size: few
J: TRBJ1-3
V: TRBV3-1/TRBV3-2

DNA: TGTGCCACCAGTGCGGAGATCACAGATACGCAGTATTTT
CDR3: CATSAEITDTQYF
D: .
size: .
J: TRBJ2-3
V: TRBV24-1

DNA: TGTGCCAGCAGTGAGGAGGGGAGTTTCCGCTACAATGAGCAGTTCTTC
CDR3: CASSEEGSFRYNEQFF
D: .
size: .
J: TRBJ2-1
V: TRBV2

DNA: TGTGCCAGTACTTCCGGGACAGCCAATCAGTCCCAGCATTTT
CDR3: CASTSGTANQSQHF
D: TRBD1
size: .
J: TRBJ1-5
V: TRBV19

DNA: TGTGCCAGTTCTCGGCAAAAGGGCTACGAGCAGTACTTC
CDR3: CASSRQKGYEQYF
D: .
size: once
J: TRBJ2-7
V: TRBV6-5

DNA: TGTGCCAGCAAGGACAGGGTAGGTGGGGCCAACGTCCTGACTTTC
CDR3: CASKDRVGGANVLTF
D: TRBD1
size: .
J: TRBJ2-6
V: TRBV27

DNA: TGTGCCAGTAGTATAAGTCTTGGGACCCAGTACTTC
CDR3: CASSISLGTQYF
D: .
size: once
J: TRBJ2-5
V: TRBV19

DNA: TGTGCCAGCAGCACTACTAGCGGGGGAGGCACAGATACGCAGTATTTT
CDR3: CASSTTSGGGTDTQYF
D: TRBD2
size: .
J: TRBJ2-3
V: TRBV7-6

DNA: TGTGCCAGCACCTCCGGCCGCAATGAGCAGTTCTTC
CDR3: CASTSGRNEQFF
D: .
size: once
J: TRBJ2-1
V: TRBV12-3/TRBV12-4

DNA: TGCGCCAGCAGCCAGGGCGCACCGGGACAGGGCTCCTACGAGCAGTACTTC
CDR3: CASSQGAPGQGSYEQYF
D: TRBD1
size: .
J: TRBJ2-7
V: TRBV4-3

DNA: TGTGCCACCAGTGGGGGGGGGTCTGCTGACAATGAGCAGTTCTTC
CDR3: CATSGGGSADNEQFF
D: TRBD2
size: .
J: TRBJ2-1
V: TRBV24-1

DNA: TGTGCCAGCAGTGAAACTTCTGGAGGGATCACTAACTATGGCTACACCTTC
CDR3: CASSETSGGITNYGYTF
D: .
size: few
J: TRBJ1-2
V: TRBV6-1

DNA: TGTGCCAGCAGCTTTTCGTCTTATGAGCAGTACTTC
CDR3: CASSFSSYEQYF
D: .
size: .
J: TRBJ2-7
V: TRBV7-8